Listed below are T cell receptor beta chains from one sample, sequenced in a study of shared clonotypes between healthy human individuals. Data came from immunoSEQ multiplex PCR; TCRdb stores just in-frame clones and leaves some out. This repertoire shows about 460,000 clones, around 77% found once; its top ten account for about 11%. The specimen was PBMCs. These receptors were taken from a woman aged 40 to 49 in good health. Some clones in this sample may be carry-over from other donors' samples. CDR3s include the opening cysteine and the closing phenylalanine or tryptophan. Each record gives: clone size, J gene, V gene, D gene, CDR3 protein, CDR3 DNA. D genes are given only for firm matches. Clone size is stated in some rows and not others, as once, few, many or a class when expanded.

NA,TRBJ1-1,TRBV5-1,NA,CASSLVVGDTEAFF,TGCGCCAGCAGCTTGGTGGTCGGGGACACTGAAGCTTTCTTT
many,TRBJ1-2,TRBV20-1,NA,CSALAPDGYTF,TGCAGTGCCTTGGCACCTGATGGCTACACCTTC
NA,TRBJ2-1,TRBV7-7,TRBD2,CASSLGLAGGRSYNEQFF,TGTGCTAGCAGCTTAGGCCTAGCGGGAGGAAGATCCTACAATGAGCAGTTCTTC
NA,TRBJ1-2,TRBV29-1,TRBD1,CSVLRDGQDYGYTF,TGCAGCGTTCTAAGAGACGGACAGGACTATGGCTACACCTTC
NA,TRBJ2-7,TRBV29-1,TRBD2,CSAHTSEAQYEQYF,TGCAGCGCCCACACTAGCGAGGCACAATACGAGCAGTACTTC
NA,TRBJ2-7,TRBV30,NA,CAWRPPTRAYEQYF,TGTGCCTGGAGACCCCCCACCCGGGCCTACGAGCAGTACTTC
once,TRBJ2-6,TRBV29-1,NA,CSVYDKLQSRANVLTF,TGCAGCGTTTATGACAAACTACAAAGTCGGGCCAACGTCCTGACTTTC
NA,TRBJ2-1,TRBV9,NA,CASSVGQTDSYNEQFF,TGTGCCAGCAGCGTAGGACAGACTGACTCCTACAATGAGCAGTTCTTC
few,TRBJ2-7,TRBV2,NA,CASSPGATYEQYF,TGTGCCAGCAGTCCCGGCGCGACCTACGAGCAGTACTTC
NA,TRBJ2-7,TRBV2,NA,CASKEATTYEQYF,TGTGCCAGCAAGGAGGCGACGACCTACGAGCAGTACTTC
NA,TRBJ2-2,TRBV6-9,TRBD1,CASSGRDRAPTGELFF,TGTGCCAGCAGCGGCCGGGACAGGGCCCCCACCGGGGAGCTGTTTTTT
few,TRBJ2-7,TRBV4-3,NA,CASSQDRISYEQYF,TGCGCCAGCAGCCAAGATAGGATCTCCTACGAGCAGTACTTC
NA,TRBJ2-1,TRBV7-3,NA,CASSLGGTNYNEQFF,TGTGCCAGCAGCTTAGGAGGGACAAATTACAATGAGCAGTTCTTC
NA,TRBJ2-1,TRBV10-3,NA,CAIRDRDSPSYNEQFF,TGTGCCATCAGAGACCGGGACTCGCCCTCCTACAATGAGCAGTTCTTC
once,TRBJ1-2,TRBV29-1,TRBD1,CSVEDRTGYYGYTF,TGCAGCGTTGAAGATCGGACAGGCTACTATGGCTACACCTTC
once,TRBJ2-3,TRBV7-8,TRBD2,CASSTRLAGLTDTQYF,TGTGCCAGCAGCACCCGACTAGCGGGTCTCACAGATACGCAGTATTTT
NA,TRBJ2-2,TRBV7-2,TRBD2,CASPQDSGSFAGTGELFF,TGTGCCAGCCCCCAGGATAGCGGGAGTTTCGCGGGAACCGGGGAGCTGTTTTTT
many,TRBJ2-7,TRBV2,TRBD2,CASATSGLYEQYF,TGTGCCAGTGCGACTAGCGGGCTGTACGAGCAGTACTTC
NA,TRBJ2-7,TRBV10-3,TRBD2,CAISNGLADHYEQYF,TGTGCCATCAGCAATGGACTAGCGGATCACTACGAGCAGTACTTC
NA,TRBJ1-5,TRBV6-6,TRBD1,CASSSPGGVSNQPQHF,TGTGCCAGCAGTTCCCCAGGGGGCGTCAGCAATCAGCCCCAGCATTTT
once,TRBJ2-2,TRBV30,NA,CAWSVTRPGELFF,TGTGCCTGGAGTGTAACTAGACCCGGGGAGCTGTTTTTT
NA,TRBJ1-1,TRBV30,NA,CAWEGTANTEAFF,TGTGCCTGGGAGGGCACAGCGAACACTGAAGCTTTCTTT
few,TRBJ2-3,TRBV5-1,NA,CASRSGDTQYF,TGCGCCAGCAGGTCCGGAGATACGCAGTATTTT
NA,TRBJ2-7,TRBV15,NA,CATSRDREQTVYEQYF,TGTGCCACCAGCAGAGACCGGGAACAAACAGTCTACGAGCAGTACTTC
once,TRBJ1-5,TRBV2,NA,CASTQGTTFNQPQHF,TGTGCCAGCACCCAAGGCACAACCTTCAATCAGCCCCAGCATTTT
NA,TRBJ2-1,TRBV9,TRBD1,CAGSVSGIGGTGEQFF,TGTGCCGGCAGCGTATCTGGGATAGGGGGCACAGGGGAGCAGTTCTTC
NA,TRBJ2-7,TRBV5-4,TRBD1,CASSPPGQGYEQYF,TGTGCCAGCAGCCCCCCGGGACAGGGCTACGAGCAGTACTTC
NA,TRBJ1-2,TRBV9,NA,CASSVGTTNYGYTF,TGTGCCAGCAGCGTGGGGACCACCAACTATGGCTACACCTTC
many,TRBJ2-1,TRBV25-1,NA,CASRRTSSNEQFF,TGTGCCAGCAGGAGGACCTCGAGCAATGAGCAGTTCTTC
NA,TRBJ1-3,TRBV9,NA,CASSVTPTLPSSGNTIYF,TGTGCCAGCAGCGTAACCCCTACTCTTCCCTCCTCTGGAAACACCATATATTTT
NA,TRBJ2-5,TRBV7-7,TRBD1,CASSSQTGVETQYF,TGTGCTAGCAGCTCCCAGACAGGGGTGGAGACCCAGTACTTC